Sequencing of this T cell receptor beta chain was carried out in a study of regulatory T cells in long-lasting Graves disease. Notes on this clonotype: Its specificity is not known.

Findings of the study overall: Those with persistent Graves' had less TCR diversity than newly diagnosed patients.

Libraries of TCR beta came from iRepertoire HTBI primers plus Arm-PCR of CDR3 regions. TCRdb reprocessed the multiplex PCR reads with MiXCR, giving one entry per CDR3 protein. Here the sample spans some 450,000 distinct CDR3 sequences, 23% being singletons. Germline-derived CDR1 and CDR2 are ENHRY and SYGVKD. The CDR3 has 13 amino acids. V lost 8 bases and J 4 bases, leaving 14 bases between the germline ends. As for time point: persistent/refractory GD, antithyroid drugs over 5 years with positive TRAb. The TCR library was prepared using RNA isolated from PBMCs. V usage is TRBV10-3 and J usage is TRBJ1-1, with D maybe TRBD1 (6 bases). The receptor's source is a female donor with Graves disease. The starting material was peripheral blood mononuclear cells (PBMCs), obtained when the disease was refractory, from a patient treated with antithyroid drugs. The CDR3 loop is CAIAGQGSTEAFF. The CDR3 region has the DNA TGTGCCATCGCTGGGCAGGGGAGCACTGAAGCTTTCTTT.